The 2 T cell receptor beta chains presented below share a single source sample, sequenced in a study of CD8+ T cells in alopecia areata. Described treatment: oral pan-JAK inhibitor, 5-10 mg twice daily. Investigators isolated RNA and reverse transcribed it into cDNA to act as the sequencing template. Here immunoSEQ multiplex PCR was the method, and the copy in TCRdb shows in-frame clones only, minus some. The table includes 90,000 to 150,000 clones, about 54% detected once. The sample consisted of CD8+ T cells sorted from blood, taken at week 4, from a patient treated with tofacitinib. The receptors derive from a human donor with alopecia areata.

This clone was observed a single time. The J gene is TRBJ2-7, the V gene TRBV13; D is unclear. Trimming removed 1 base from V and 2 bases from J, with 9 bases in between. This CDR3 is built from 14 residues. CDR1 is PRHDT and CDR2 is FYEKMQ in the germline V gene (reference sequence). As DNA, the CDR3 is TGTGCCAGCAGCTTAGAAGGTACAGCCTACGAGCAGTACTTC. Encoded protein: CASSLEGTAYEQYF.

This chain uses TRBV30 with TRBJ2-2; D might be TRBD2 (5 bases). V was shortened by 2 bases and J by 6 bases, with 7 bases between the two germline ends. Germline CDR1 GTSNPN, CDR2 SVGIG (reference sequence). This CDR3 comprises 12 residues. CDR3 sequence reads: CAWSLAPGELFF. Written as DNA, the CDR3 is TGTGCCTGGAGTCTAGCCCCCGGGGAGCTGTTTTTT.